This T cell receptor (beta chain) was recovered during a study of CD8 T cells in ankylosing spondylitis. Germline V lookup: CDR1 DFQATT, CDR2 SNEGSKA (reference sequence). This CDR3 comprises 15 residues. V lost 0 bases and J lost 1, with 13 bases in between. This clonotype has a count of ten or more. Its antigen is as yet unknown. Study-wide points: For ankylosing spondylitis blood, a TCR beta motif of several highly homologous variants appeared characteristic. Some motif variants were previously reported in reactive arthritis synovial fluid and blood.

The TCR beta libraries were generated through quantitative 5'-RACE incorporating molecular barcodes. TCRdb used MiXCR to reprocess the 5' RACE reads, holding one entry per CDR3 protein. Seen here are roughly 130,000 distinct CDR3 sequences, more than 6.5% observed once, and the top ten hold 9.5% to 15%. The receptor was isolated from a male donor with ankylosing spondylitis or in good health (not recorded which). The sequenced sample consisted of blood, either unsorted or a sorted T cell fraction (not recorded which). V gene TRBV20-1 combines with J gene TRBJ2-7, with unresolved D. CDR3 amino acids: CSAREVPPRSYEQYF. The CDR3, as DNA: TGCAGTGCTAGAGAGGTACCACCTAGGTCCTACGAGCAGTACTTC.